The source of this TCR beta chain is a study of blood T cell repertoires in COVID-19. The Seattle patients joined while their infection was active and were tracked longitudinally afterward. Sequencing used immunoSEQ multiplex PCR; TCRdb keeps in-frame clones, though not all of them. The data show more than 200,000 clones, more than 85% seen once. This TCR derives from a woman in her sixties with COVID-19, enrolled during active disease. Sequencing used peripheral blood.

The CDR3 nucleotides read TGTGCCAGCAGTCCAGCGGGAAGGGGGTACAATGAGCAGTTCTTC. This gives the protein CASSPAGRGYNEQFF. This chain links TRBV27 with TRBJ2-1, with a tentative D call TRBD2 (7 bases). The CDR3 covers 15 residues. V lost 5 bases and J lost 4, with 15 bases in between. Germline CDR1 reads MNHEY; CDR2 reads SMNVEV (reference sequence).